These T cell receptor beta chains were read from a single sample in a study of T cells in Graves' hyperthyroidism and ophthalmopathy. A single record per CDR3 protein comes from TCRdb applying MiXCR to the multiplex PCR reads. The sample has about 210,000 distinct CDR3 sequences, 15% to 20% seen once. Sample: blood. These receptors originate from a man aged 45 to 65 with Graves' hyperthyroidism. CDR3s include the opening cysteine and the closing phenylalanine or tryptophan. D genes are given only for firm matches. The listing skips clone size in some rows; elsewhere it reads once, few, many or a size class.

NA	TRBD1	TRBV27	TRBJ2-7	CASTDRGQVEQYF	TGTGCCAGCACCGACAGGGGGCAGGTCGAGCAGTACTTC
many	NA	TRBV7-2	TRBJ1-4	CASSYFPGARNEKLFF	TGTGCCAGCAGCTACTTCCCAGGTGCTCGTAATGAAAAACTGTTTTTT
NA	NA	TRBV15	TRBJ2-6	CATSNTHSSGANVLTF	TGTGCCACCAGCAATACGCACAGCTCTGGGGCCAACGTCCTGACTTTC
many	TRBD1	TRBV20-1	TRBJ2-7	CSATRPGTGASEQYF	TGCAGTGCGACAAGACCCGGGACAGGGGCGTCTGAGCAGTACTTC
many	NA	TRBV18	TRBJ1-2	CASSPNSSGGYTF	TGTGCCAGCTCACCAAATAGCTCTGGGGGCTACACCTTC
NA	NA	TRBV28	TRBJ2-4	CASSSPGPLGIQYF	TGTGCCAGCAGTTCACCTGGACCCCTGGGCATTCAGTACTTC
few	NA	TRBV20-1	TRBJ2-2	CSARAPNTGELFF	TGCAGTGCTAGAGCGCCTAACACCGGGGAGCTGTTTTTT
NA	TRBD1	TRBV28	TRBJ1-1	CANSLASRGGAEAFF	TGTGCCAACAGTTTGGCGAGCAGGGGGGGGGCTGAAGCTTTCTTT
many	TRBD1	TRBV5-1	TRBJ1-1	CASSLEQGAAGTEAFF	TGCGCCAGCAGCTTGGAGCAGGGGGCTGCCGGAACTGAAGCTTTCTTT
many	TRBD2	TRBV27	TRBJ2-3	CASSPRRLAGGSTDTQYF	TGTGCCAGCAGTCCCCGACGACTAGCGGGAGGAAGCACAGATACGCAGTATTTT
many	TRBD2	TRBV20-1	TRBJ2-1	CSALWAGGYNEQFF	TGCAGTGCTCTATGGGCGGGAGGTTACAATGAGCAGTTCTTC
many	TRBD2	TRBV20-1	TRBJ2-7	CSARHRLQIAGGYEQYF	TGCAGTGCTAGGCACCGTCTCCAAATAGCGGGAGGTTACGAGCAGTACTTC
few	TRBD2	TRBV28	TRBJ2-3	CASSFNPGGPSDTQYF	TGTGCCAGCAGTTTTAACCCGGGAGGCCCCTCAGATACGCAGTATTTT
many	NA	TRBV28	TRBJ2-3	CASSLQGRSTQYF	TGTGCCAGCAGTTTACAGGGGAGGTCGACGCAGTATTTT
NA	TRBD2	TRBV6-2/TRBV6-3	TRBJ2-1	CASSGRLAGRNNEQFF	TGTGCCAGCAGTGGGAGACTAGCGGGCCGCAACAATGAGCAGTTCTTC
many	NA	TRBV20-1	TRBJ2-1	CSASDLLRSSYNEQFF	TGCAGTGCTAGCGATCTACTTCGCAGCTCCTACAATGAGCAGTTCTTC
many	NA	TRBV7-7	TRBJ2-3	CASSPTGVSDTQYF	TGTGCTAGCAGCCCCACGGGGGTTTCAGATACGCAGTATTTT
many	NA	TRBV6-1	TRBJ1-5	CASSFSGTATLGNQPQHF	TGTGCCAGCAGCTTCTCCGGGACCGCTACATTGGGCAATCAGCCCCAGCATTTT
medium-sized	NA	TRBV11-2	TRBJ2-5	CASSLGRGAGETQYF	TGTGCCAGCAGCTTAGGTCGGGGGGCAGGGGAGACCCAGTACTTC
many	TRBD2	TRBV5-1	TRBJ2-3	CASSLGREEDTQYF	TGCGCCAGCAGCTTAGGGAGGGAGGAAGATACGCAGTATTTT
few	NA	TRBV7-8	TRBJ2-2	CASSKFRGGTGELFF	TGTGCCAGCAGCAAATTCAGAGGGGGGACGGGGGAGCTGTTTTTT
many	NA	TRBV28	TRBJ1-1	CASSSLMNEAFF	TGTGCCAGCAGTTCCTTAATGAATGAAGCTTTCTTT
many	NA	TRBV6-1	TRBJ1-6	CASSSSRANSPLHF	TGTGCCAGCAGTTCCAGCAGGGCAAATTCACCCCTCCACTTT
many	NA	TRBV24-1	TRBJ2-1	CATSDFGGAGDEQFF	TGTGCCACCAGTGATTTCGGGGGCGCGGGCGATGAGCAGTTCTTC
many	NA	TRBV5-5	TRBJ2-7	CASSLGGPEDYEQYF	TGTGCCAGCAGCCTCGGGGGTCCTGAGGACTACGAGCAGTACTTC
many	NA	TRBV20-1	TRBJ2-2	CSARDFAANTGELFF	TGCAGTGCTAGAGATTTCGCGGCAAACACCGGGGAGCTGTTTTTT
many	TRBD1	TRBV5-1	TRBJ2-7	CASSWDRGPYEQYF	TGCGCCAGCAGCTGGGACAGGGGGCCCTACGAGCAGTACTTC
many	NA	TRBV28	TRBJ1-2	CASSLIEGGYTF	TGTGCCAGCAGTTTAATTGAGGGAGGCTACACCTTC
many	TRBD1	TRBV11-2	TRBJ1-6	CASSPKGPTTGGNSPLHF	TGTGCCAGCAGCCCGAAGGGGCCAACTACAGGGGGAAACTCACCCCTCCACTTT
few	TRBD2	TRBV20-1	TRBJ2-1	CSALDLAGLKRGEQFF	TGCAGTGCTCTCGACTTAGCGGGCCTGAAACGGGGTGAGCAGTTCTTC
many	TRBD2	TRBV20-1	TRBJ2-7	CSAIPGLAGLEQYF	TGCAGTGCTATTCCGGGACTAGCGGGACTTGAGCAGTACTTC
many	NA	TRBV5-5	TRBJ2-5	CASSPRQGGEETQYF	TGTGCCAGCAGCCCCCGACAGGGCGGGGAAGAGACCCAGTACTTC
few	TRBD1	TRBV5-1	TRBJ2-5	CASSFGQGRETQYF	TGCGCCAGCAGCTTTGGACAGGGGAGAGAGACCCAGTACTTC
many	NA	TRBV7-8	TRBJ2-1	CASRGPYNEQFF	TGTGCCAGCAGGGGCCCGTACAATGAGCAGTTCTTC
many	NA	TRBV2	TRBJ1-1	CASSSLLRNTEAFF	TGTGCCAGCAGTTCCCTACTTAGGAACACTGAAGCTTTCTTT
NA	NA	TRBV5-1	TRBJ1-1	CASSLGERDTEAFF	TGCGCCAGCAGCTTGGGCGAACGGGACACTGAAGCTTTCTTT
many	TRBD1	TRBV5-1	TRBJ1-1	CASSFQGDTEAFF	TGCGCCAGCAGCTTTCAGGGGGACACTGAAGCTTTCTTT
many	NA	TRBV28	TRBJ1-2	CASSLGWEGYGYTF	TGTGCCAGCAGTTTAGGTTGGGAGGGCTATGGCTACACCTTC
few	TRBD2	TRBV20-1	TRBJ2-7	CSAREAYLAGSEQYF	TGCAGTGCTAGAGAGGCTTATCTAGCGGGGAGTGAGCAGTACTTC
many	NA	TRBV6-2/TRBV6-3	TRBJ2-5	CASSPRWGVKTQYF	TGTGCCAGCAGCCCCAGGTGGGGTGTAAAGACCCAGTACTTC
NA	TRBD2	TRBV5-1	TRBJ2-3	CASSLGLAGVPTDTQYF	TGCGCCAGCAGCTTGGGACTAGCGGGAGTCCCCACAGATACGCAGTATTTT
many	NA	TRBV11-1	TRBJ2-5	CASIRGSGTKETQYF	TGTGCCAGCATCCGGGGTTCCGGGACGAAGGAGACCCAGTACTTC